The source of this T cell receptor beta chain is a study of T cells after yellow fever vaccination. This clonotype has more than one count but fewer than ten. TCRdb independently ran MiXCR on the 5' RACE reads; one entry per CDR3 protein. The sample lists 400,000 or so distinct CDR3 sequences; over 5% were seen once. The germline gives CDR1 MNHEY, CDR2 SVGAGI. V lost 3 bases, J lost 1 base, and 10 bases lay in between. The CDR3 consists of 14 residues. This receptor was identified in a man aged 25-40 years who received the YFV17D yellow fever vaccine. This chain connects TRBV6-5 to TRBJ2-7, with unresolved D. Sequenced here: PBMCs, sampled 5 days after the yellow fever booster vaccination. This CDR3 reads CASSYLPDSYEQYF. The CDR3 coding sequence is TGTGCCAGCAGTTATCTCCCCGATTCCTACGAGCAGTACTTC.